A few counts support the clone carrying this TCR beta chain. The target antigen is unknown. It was with a sample-barcoded 5' primer and a J-beta primer mix that a second PCR of roughly 6 to 11 cycles was run. MiXCR, run by TCRdb on the 5' RACE reads, gives a single entry per CDR3 protein. This table has more than 1,400,000 distinct CDR3 sequences, roughly 40% appearing once. This sample stems from a study of blood T cells in healthy people across ages. Regarding the study as a whole: TCR beta diversity per million T cells fell roughly linearly with age.

CDR1 is MGHDK and CDR2 is SYGVNS in the germline V gene. This CDR3 region has 16 residues. V gave up 3 bases and J gave up 3 bases; unmatched junction bases: 9. The receptor comes from a woman aged 18-29 years in good health. Material for sequencing was blood. The chain is built from TRBV25-1 and TRBJ2-7; 9 positions match TRBD2. CDR3 sequence (DNA): TGTGCCAGCAGTGACCCCTTAAATAGCGGGAGCTACGAGCAGTACTTC. Residues: CASSDPLNSGSYEQYF.